This paragraph covers one T cell receptor beta chain sequence. From germline, CDR1 is SGDLS and CDR2 YYNGEE. The CDR3 sequence is 14 residues long. Trimming removed 3 bases at V and 1 base at J, with 10 bases between. In the study's own analysis: How many nucleated cells were present was estimated from reference gene primer amplification. Assay used: immunoSEQ multiplex PCR; TCRdb lists only in-frame clones, some missing. The V and J calls and clone size were taken over from that table, and D and trimming were inferred from the DNA. Altogether more than 85,000 clones are present, roughly 80% being singletons, with the ten largest covering about 23%. The data derive from a study of blood T cell repertoires in COVID-19. In the study overall: The origin of the acute and convalescent COVID-19 samples was the United States, Italy and Spain. PBMCs, B-cell-depleted T cells, or T cells provided the cDNA or gDNA that made up the material.

The chain uses TRBV9 and TRBJ1-1; no clear D gene. This TCR derives from an elderly man with active or convalescent COVID-19. What was sequenced was peripheral blood. The CDR3 DNA reads TGTGCCAGCAGCGCCCCAGAATGGAACACTGAAGCTTTCTTT. Protein product: CASSAPEWNTEAFF.